The table lists the clone carrying this T cell receptor (beta chain) with a count of one. V was shortened by 6 bases and J by 11 bases, with 13 bases between the two germline ends. The CDR3 extends over 11 amino acids. Looked up from germline, CDR1 is MDHEN and CDR2 is SYDVKM. Per the authors' pipeline: For nucleated cells, counts were estimated from reference gene primer amplification. Produced via immunoSEQ multiplex PCR; TCRdb's table is partial and in-frame only. V and J calls and clone size follow that table, whereas D and trimming were derived from the DNA. Altogether approximately 400,000 clones are present, 81% being singletons, with the ten largest covering around 1.1%. The sample is drawn from a study of blood T cell repertoires in COVID-19. Study-wide background: T cells, B-cell-depleted T cells, or PBMCs provided the cDNA or gDNA that served as material.

The TCR originated in a human donor with acute or convalescent COVID-19. The donor label of this sample is uncertain. The J gene is TRBJ2-5, the V gene TRBV28; D is possibly TRBD2 (6 bases). Specimen: peripheral blood. The CDR3: CASSYLGGQYF. The CDR3 DNA reads TGTGCCAGCAGCTACTTGGGGGGACAGTACTTC.